This T cell receptor (beta chain) stems from a study of cytomegalovirus exposure and HLA in healthy donors. PCR involved 60 Vbeta and 13 Jbeta primers. Here immunoSEQ multiplex PCR was the method, and the copy in TCRdb shows in-frame clones only, minus some. The table lists about 120,000 clones, 82% of them singletons. Per germline, CDR1 SGDLS and CDR2 YYNGEE. There are 16 residues in the CDR3. V lost 0 bases and J lost 2; bases outside the gene matches: 4. Material: PBMCs. V and J are TRBV9 and TRBJ2-5, with 10 bases matching TRBD2. This receptor was taken from a woman aged 18 to 35 in good health and CMV-seronegative. The CDR3 sequence is CASSVGASGGQETQYF. The CDR3 bases are TGTGCCAGCAGCGTAGGGGCTAGCGGGGGACAAGAGACCCAGTACTTC. Together with reference TRBV9 and TRBJ2-5, the CDR3 gives the full variable domain: DSGVTQTPKHLITATGQRVTLRCSPRSGDLSVYWYQQSLDQGLQFLIQYYNGEERAKGNILERFSAQQFPDLHSELNLSSLELGDSALYFCASSVGASGGQETQYFGPGTRLLVL.